The present TCR beta chain was sequenced within a study of shared clonotypes between healthy human individuals. V shed 3 bases and J shed 7 bases, with 16 bases lying between them. The CDR3 has 15 amino acids. In germline, CDR1 is MNHNS, CDR2 SASEGT. CD4+ cells underwent separation, giving CD45RA+ naive and CD45RA-negative memory subsets. The data were produced by immunoSEQ multiplex PCR, yet TCRdb's version contains in-frame clones alone and is incomplete. The table shows about 2.4 million clones, with more than 90% occurring only once. The chain has TRBV6-1 and TRBJ1-5; D not certain. Sequencing input: naive CD4+ T cells sorted from blood. Indicated subset: CD45RA+ positively selected. The source of this sequence is a man aged 18 to 29 in good health. DNA of the CDR3: TGTGCCAGCAGTGACAAGAGCCTCGGCTGGCAGCCCCAGCATTTT. This codes for CASSDKSLGWQPQHF.